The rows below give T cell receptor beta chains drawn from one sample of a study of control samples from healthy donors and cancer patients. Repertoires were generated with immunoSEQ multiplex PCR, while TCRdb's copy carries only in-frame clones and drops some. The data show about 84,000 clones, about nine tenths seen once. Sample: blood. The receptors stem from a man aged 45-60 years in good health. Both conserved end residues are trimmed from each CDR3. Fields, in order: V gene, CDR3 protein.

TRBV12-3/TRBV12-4,ASSLGSEAF
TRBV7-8,ASSPRTGGAGQPQH
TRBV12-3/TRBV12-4,ASRLAPGNTIY
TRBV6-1,ASSEIFRVGDYGYT
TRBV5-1,ASRNGRAYSGANVLT
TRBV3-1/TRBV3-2,ASSQARGGGYT
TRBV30,AWRRGQGAGNTIY
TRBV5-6,ASSLALGGDGNTIY
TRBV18,ASSPAGVNTEAF
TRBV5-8,ASSLTGRANYGYT
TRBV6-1,ASSDGQPQH
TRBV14,ASSPSSHRVYGYT
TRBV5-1,ASSRLAPGLGISNYNEQF
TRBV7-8,ASSPWTGEVGELF
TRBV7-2,ASSSLQQGGNTIY
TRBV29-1,SASRAQETQY
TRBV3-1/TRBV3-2,ASSRLAGGPGELF
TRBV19,ATTLGGLNTEAF
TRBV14,ASSLGPHKAF
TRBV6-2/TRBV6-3,ASSYAANTEAF
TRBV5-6,ASSLRSGTGGEKLF
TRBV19,ASSSHGQPQH
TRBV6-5,ASSYIRGGGYGYT
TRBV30,AWTDHLTDTQY
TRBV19,ASSFQSPNTEAF
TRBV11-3,ASSSSGGYNSPLH
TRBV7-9,ASSLEPAGELF
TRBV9,ASSARDRDILGQY
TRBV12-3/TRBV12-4,ASRGTGGDGYT
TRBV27,ASSFMGARGYEQY
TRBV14,ASSRMTLDSRFSGNTIY
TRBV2,ASSDSYSPLH
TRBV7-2,ASSPGQRGINEKLF
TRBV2,ASSDLRGMSTDTQY